This T cell receptor beta chain derives from a study of tumor and adjacent non-tumor tissue in lung cancer. Findings of the study overall: Compared with tumor, normal lung showed significantly lower TCR diversity. Normal lung showed higher cumulative top 100 clone frequency than tumor.

A modified ARM-PCR protocol with three rounds of nested PCR amplified TCRbeta. TCRdb reprocessed the multiplex PCR reads with MiXCR, giving one entry per CDR3 protein. The sample has over 110,000 distinct CDR3 sequences, approximately 66% seen once. Germline V gene lookup returns CDR1 SGHNT and CDR2 YENEEA. The CDR3 length is 14 residues. The germline V and J ends were trimmed by 5 bases and 2 bases, with 13 bases remaining between them. In its sample, this clonotype was seen many times. No antigen is known for it. This sample's RNA came from whole unsorted tissue. The specimen was lung tumor tissue. The chain combines TRBV11-3 with TRBJ2-7; maybe TRBD2 (6 bases). The source of this sequence is a man aged 60 to 69 with small cell lung cancer. The DNA for the CDR3 is TGTGCCAGCAGCAAAGGGACTGTCCCCTACGAGCAGTACTTC. This translates into CASSKGTVPYEQYF. Drawing the rest from reference TRBV11-3 and TRBJ2-7, the complete variable domain is EAGVVQSPRYKIIEKKQPVAFWCNPISGHNTLYWYLQNLGQGPELLIRYENEEAVDDSQLPKDRFSAERLKGVDSTLKIQPAELGDSAVYLCASSKGTVPYEQYFGPGTRLTVT.